This TCR beta chain was obtained from a study of identical twins (TCRdb year 2016). About the full investigation: TCR alpha and beta repertoires from monozygotic twins, unrelated adults of various ages and cord blood were deep-sequenced to test whether fetal clonotypes persist. Replicate twin experiments were performed at different times using different library preparation protocols to rule out contamination. Findings and caveats that apply to the study as a whole: Fewer insertions were carried by abundant cord blood beta clonotypes; a weaker similar trend was observed in young adult naive repertoires, while no such trend was observed in memory repertoires. A weaker excess of twin sharing was found in beta out-of-frame sequences because the signal-to-noise ratio was lowered by fewer shared sequences. Invariant T cells such as MAIT and iNKT could partly confound zero-insertion analyses, although diverse VJ usage argued against such confounding for most clonotypes. Compared with coincidental sharing between unrelated individuals, out-of-frame TCR alpha sequences shared between twins showed an excess of sequences with low generation probability. In monozygotic twins, out-of-frame TCR alpha sharing was systematically underestimated by recombination models, although the models agreed with sharing between unrelated individuals. Because the same donors could not be followed over many years, the conclusions relied on cross-sectional statistical analysis.

Only healthy Caucasian donors were included. Three pairs of female monozygotic twins, all aged roughly 18 to 29 years, made up the twin cohort. Positive isolation kits from Invitrogen were used to isolate CD4+ and CD8+ T cell populations. Library construction relied on 5' RACE. The sample was run on an Illumina HiSeq 2000. Template switching introduced a universal primer binding site; the final cDNA contained a unique molecular identifier, enabling accurate counting of TCR cDNA molecules. Specific primers in the conserved constant-segment region were used to synthesize first-strand cDNA for TCR alpha and beta chains. Each cDNA library was double barcoded, with a SMART-Mk sample barcode plus Illumina barcodes, to control for contamination. TruSeq adapter sequences along with Illumina sample barcodes were introduced in two successive PCR steps. The TCR alpha and beta cDNA libraries were sequenced on the Illumina HiSeq platform using custom primers. On the study's bioinformatics: Unique molecular identifiers were extracted from raw reads with MiGEC, and CDR3 positions were determined with MiXCR. Recombination models were inferred per individual with the repgenHMM and IGoR tools using an EM algorithm. Shared clonotypes were analyzed with the tcR package in R, and sharing was normalized by the product of cloneset sizes. Out-of-frame nonproductive sequences were analyzed to study raw recombination free of thymic and clonal selection effects. TCRdb handled the public reads itself, with Q25 trimming in fastp and clone calling in MiXCR, and kept productive beta chains. Each entry is one CDR3 protein sequence, shown with its most common DNA and genes. What appears here as the V and J calls and clone size reflects TCRdb's work, not the paper's. Counted in this sample were a few hundred thousand distinct CDR3 sequences; roughly 8.6% of them appeared once. The ten biggest clones cover 6% to 8.5% of the sample.

Regarding this clonotype: This receptor's antigen is unknown. Its ends do not fully match the called genes, so a read error is possible.

CDR1 and CDR2 are read off the germline V gene (reference sequence) as MNHEY and SMNVEV. The CDR3 numbers 14 residues from cysteine through phenylalanine. Left in the record is the CDR3 DNA by itself, 42 bases read in frame from the first base. These records were also assigned to another study, of yellow fever vaccine responses in identical twins. That second report states: According to the authors, in identical twins the way T cells responded to vaccination appeared partly convergent and partly personalized. The study precisely tracked vaccine-responding T cell clones in identical twins.

The sequence joins TRBV27 to TRBJ2-7; TRBD1 could be the D gene, as 6 bases match. The specimen sequenced was CD8+ T cells sorted from blood. The sequence came from a woman aged 18-30 years in good health. The CDR3 region has the sequence CVSSLGDISYEQYF. The base sequence is TGTGTCAGCAGTTTAGGGGACATATCCTACGAGCAGTACTTC.